The rows below give T cell receptor beta chains drawn from one sample of a study of blood T cells in healthy people across ages. TCRdb redid the calling of the 5' RACE reads with MiXCR, one entry per CDR3 protein. The sample includes about 800,000 distinct CDR3 sequences, 20% to 30% seen only once; the top ten take under 4.5%. These data were likewise used in another study, on T cells of mothers and their children.

Sequencing was carried out using blood. The receptors stem from a boy between 10 and 17 years old in good health. CDR3s include the opening cysteine and the closing phenylalanine or tryptophan. A D gene is named only where the DNA matches it firmly. The size field is filled for only some rows; it gives once, few, many or a size class.

D: NA
J: TRBJ2-2
V: TRBV12-3/TRBV12-4
size: NA
CDR3: CASSRAGSTGELFF
DNA: TGTGCCAGCAGCCGGGCCGGGAGCACCGGGGAGCTGTTTTTT

D: NA
J: TRBJ1-1
V: TRBV9
size: NA
CDR3: CASSVEVGTEAFF
DNA: TGTGCCAGCAGCGTAGAGGTGGGCACTGAAGCTTTCTTT

D: NA
J: TRBJ1-1
V: TRBV12-3/TRBV12-4
size: NA
CDR3: CASSFSTTVMNTEAFF
DNA: TGTGCCAGCAGTTTTTCAACGACAGTCATGAACACTGAAGCTTTCTTT

D: NA
J: TRBJ2-1
V: TRBV15
size: NA
CDR3: CATGLGSYNEQFF
DNA: TGTGCCACCGGGCTAGGCTCCTACAATGAGCAGTTCTTC

D: TRBD1
J: TRBJ1-6
V: TRBV9
size: few
CDR3: CASSALRDSYSPLHF
DNA: TGTGCCAGCAGCGCGCTCCGGGACAGCTATTCACCCCTCCACTTT

D: NA
J: TRBJ2-1
V: TRBV7-3
size: NA
CDR3: CASSPGLTSYNEQFF
DNA: TGTGCCAGCAGCCCAGGACTGACCTCCTACAATGAGCAGTTCTTC

D: TRBD1
J: TRBJ2-5
V: TRBV29-1
size: NA
CDR3: CSVEDVYRGRETQYF
DNA: TGCAGCGTTGAGGATGTCTACAGGGGAAGAGAGACCCAGTACTTC

D: TRBD2
J: TRBJ2-4
V: TRBV20-1
size: few
CDR3: CSAFELAGVGSKNIQYF
DNA: TGCAGTGCTTTTGAGCTAGCGGGAGTCGGTTCCAAAAACATTCAGTACTTC

D: NA
J: TRBJ1-3
V: TRBV21-1
size: NA
CDR3: CASSAGPRQLSSGNTIYF
DNA: TGTGCCAGCAGCGCCGGACCCCGACAGCTTTCCTCTGGAAACACCATATATTTT

D: NA
J: TRBJ1-2
V: TRBV19
size: NA
CDR3: CASSIDFRGPYGYTF
DNA: TGTGCCAGTAGTATAGATTTCAGGGGACCGTATGGCTACACCTTC

D: NA
J: TRBJ1-1
V: TRBV28
size: many
CDR3: CASSFRGGNTEAFF
DNA: TGTGCCAGCAGCTTCCGTGGGGGGAACACTGAAGCTTTCTTT

D: NA
J: TRBJ1-2
V: TRBV4-3
size: NA
CDR3: CASSQASGLYGYTF
DNA: TGCGCCAGCAGCCAAGCATCGGGGCTCTATGGCTACACCTTC

D: NA
J: TRBJ1-4
V: TRBV7-9
size: NA
CDR3: CASRGHREKLFF
DNA: TGTGCCAGCAGGGGTCATAGGGAAAAACTGTTTTTT

D: TRBD1
J: TRBJ1-3
V: TRBV28
size: NA
CDR3: CASSFLPGQVSGNTIYF
DNA: TGTGCCAGCAGTTTCCTACCCGGACAGGTCTCTGGAAACACCATATATTTT

D: TRBD2
J: TRBJ2-4
V: TRBV6-2/TRBV6-3
size: NA
CDR3: CASSYRGLAGAPPLAKNIQYF
DNA: TGTGCCAGCAGTTACCGCGGACTAGCGGGGGCCCCACCACTAGCCAAAAACATTCAGTACTTC

D: NA
J: TRBJ2-1
V: TRBV6-5
size: NA
CDR3: CASSYSGTDREQFF
DNA: TGTGCCAGCAGTTACTCCGGGACTGACAGGGAGCAGTTCTTC

D: TRBD1
J: TRBJ2-6
V: TRBV4-1
size: NA
CDR3: CASSQGGTGAKGANVLTF
DNA: TGCGCCAGCAGCCAAGGGGGGACAGGGGCAAAAGGGGCCAACGTCCTGACTTTC

D: NA
J: TRBJ2-7
V: TRBV29-1
size: NA
CDR3: CSVTTLSYEQYF
DNA: TGCAGCGTAACGACACTCTCCTACGAGCAGTACTTC

D: NA
J: TRBJ2-1
V: TRBV7-2
size: NA
CDR3: CASSLEGGQYNEQFF
DNA: TGTGCCAGCAGCTTAGAGGGGGGACAGTACAATGAGCAGTTCTTC

D: NA
J: TRBJ1-2
V: TRBV5-6
size: few
CDR3: CASSLGQPPSYGYTF
DNA: TGTGCCAGCAGCTTGGGCCAGCCGCCTTCCTATGGCTACACCTTC

D: NA
J: TRBJ2-6
V: TRBV5-1
size: few
CDR3: CASSFPEANVLTF
DNA: TGCGCCAGCAGTTTCCCCGAGGCCAACGTCCTGACTTTC

D: TRBD1
J: TRBJ2-7
V: TRBV29-1
size: few
CDR3: CSVSGTGSHEQYF
DNA: TGCAGCGTTTCCGGGACAGGGTCCCACGAGCAGTACTTC

D: NA
J: TRBJ2-7
V: TRBV29-1
size: NA
CDR3: CSVDGGYEQYF
DNA: TGCAGCGTTGATGGGGGTTACGAGCAGTACTTC

D: TRBD1
J: TRBJ1-6
V: TRBV12-3/TRBV12-4
size: NA
CDR3: CASSRQGVNSPLHF
DNA: TGTGCCAGCAGTCGACAGGGAGTCAATTCACCCCTCCACTTT

D: NA
J: TRBJ1-4
V: TRBV4-2
size: NA
CDR3: CASSLRGDATNEKLFF
DNA: TGTGCCAGCAGCCTAAGGGGGGATGCAACTAATGAAAAACTGTTTTTT

D: NA
J: TRBJ1-1
V: TRBV18
size: NA
CDR3: CASSPLGNTEAFF
DNA: TGTGCCAGCTCCCCACTGGGTAACACTGAAGCTTTCTTT

D: NA
J: TRBJ2-1
V: TRBV6-6
size: NA
CDR3: CATSTGGQDYNEQFF
DNA: TGTGCCACCTCAACCGGGGGACAAGACTACAATGAGCAGTTCTTC

D: NA
J: TRBJ1-1
V: TRBV29-1
size: NA
CDR3: CSVVLEGMNTEAFF
DNA: TGCAGCGTTGTATTGGAGGGAATGAACACTGAAGCTTTCTTT